Detailed here is one T cell receptor (beta chain). Its cognate antigen is unknown. This specimen comes from a study of CD8+ T cells in alopecia areata. Study-level results: Patients shared TCRs less clearly than mice did, possibly for HLA-related reasons. Alopecia totalis/universalis scalp especially showed more expanded CD8+ clones than normal scalp.

This CDR3 contains 17 residues. Germline V CDR1 and CDR2: PRHDT, FYEKMQ (reference sequence). V was trimmed by 0 bases and J by 0 bases, leaving 13 bases between them. The authors extracted RNA and reverse transcribed it into cDNA as the sequencing template. Method: immunoSEQ multiplex PCR; TCRdb's copy keeps in-frame clones and lacks some. The sample has 90,000 to 120,000 clones; around 59% are singletons. Starting from PBMCs, sorting isolated CD4+ and CD8+ T cells. The rearrangement joins TRBV13 to TRBJ2-3, with D perhaps matching TRBD2 (5 bases). This TCR was sampled from a human donor in good health. Sequenced sample: CD8+ T cells sorted from blood. The DNA for the CDR3 is TGTGCCAGCAGCTTAGGAGGCGGGTCTTCGAGCACAGATACGCAGTATTTT. The encoded protein is CASSLGGGSSSTDTQYF.